These 20 T cell receptor beta chains share one sample of origin, sequenced in a study of blood T cell repertoires in COVID-19. TCRdb's table, derived via immunoSEQ multiplex PCR, lists solely in-frame clones and lacks some. The sample contains more than 100,000 clones, nearly 90% of which appear only once. Sequencing was done on a sample of peripheral blood. The receptors stem from a man over 45 in a cohort sampled during active COVID-19.

This clone was seen just once. This chain connects TRBV7-2 to TRBJ2-7, with TRBD2 matching over 9 bases. This CDR3 region has 15 residues. Per the germline V gene, CDR1 is SGHTA and CDR2 is FQGNSA. V gave up 4 bases and J gave up 4 bases; unmatched junction bases: 8. CDR3 sequence reads: CASSSRAGGGYEQYF. In DNA form, the CDR3 reads TGTGCCAGCAGCTCCCGAGCGGGGGGTGGGTACGAGCAGTACTTC.

This chain uses TRBV5-1 with TRBJ2-1; 13 positions agree with TRBD2. Germline loops: CDR1 SGHRS, CDR2 YFSETQ. The CDR3 is made up of 16 amino acids. The junction had 11 bases not matched to a gene; V was cut back by 4 bases and J by 10 bases. As DNA, the CDR3 is TGCGCCAGCAGCCCCGGACTAGCGGGGGCTTTAAAGGAGCAGTTCTTC. As protein: CASSPGLAGALKEQFF.

The chain combines TRBV4-1 with TRBJ1-5; no definite D call. Trimming stripped 1 base from V and 9 bases from J, with 16 bases between. This CDR3 comprises 15 residues. Germline CDR1 reads MGHRA; CDR2 reads YSYEKL. The CDR3 here is CASSQAPGNEWPQHF. CDR3 nucleotides: TGCGCCAGCAGCCAAGCCCCAGGAAACGAATGGCCCCAGCATTTT.

V is TRBV19 and J is TRBJ1-4; tentatively, D is TRBD1 (6 bases). Germline V lookup: CDR1 LNHDA, CDR2 SQIVND (reference sequence). Trimming took off 7 bases at V and 6 bases at J, with 21 bases between the two ends. The CDR3 loop spans 16 amino acids. The CDR3, as DNA: TGTGCCAGTACCGTATGGCGGGGGCCTCTCGATGAAAAACTGTTTTTT. Translated, it gives CASTVWRGPLDEKLFF.

In its sample, this clone was seen once. The genes are TRBV7-2 and TRBJ1-2, with 7 nucleotides matching TRBD1. Germline V gene data show CDR1 as SGHTA and CDR2 as FQGNSA. V dropped 6 bases and J dropped 2; count of bases not matched to a gene: 6. The CDR3 covers 14 residues. The CDR3 reads CASRPPGQNYGYTF. DNA for the CDR3: TGTGCCAGCAGGCCACCGGGACAGAACTATGGCTACACCTTC.

This clone was seen a few times. J is TRBJ2-2 and V is TRBV10-3, with TRBD1 identical over 9 bases. CDR3 length: 13 amino acids. The germline CDR1 and CDR2 sequences are ENHRY and SYGVKD. V lost 10 bases, J lost 3 bases, and 3 bases stayed unmatched. CDR3 protein: CATWDRDTGELFF. The CDR3 DNA sequence: TGTGCCACCTGGGACAGGGACACCGGGGAGCTGTTTTTT.

This rearrangement joins TRBV5-1 to TRBJ2-2; D not certain. V was trimmed by 3 bases and J by 6 bases, leaving 15 bases between them. Germline V gene sequence: CDR1 SGHRS, CDR2 YFSETQ. The CDR3 spans 15 residues. The CDR3 protein is CASSSQRMRSGELFF. The DNA for the CDR3 is TGCGCCAGCAGCTCCCAGAGGATGAGGTCCGGGGAGCTGTTTTTT.

The genes are TRBV2 and TRBJ1-1, with D hard to call. CDR1 is SNHLY and CDR2 is FYNNEI in the germline V gene. The CDR3 sequence is 10 residues long. The V gene lost 6 bases and the J gene lost 7 bases, with 6 bases spanning the gap. The CDR3, as DNA: TGTGCCAGCAGCCTTCGTGAAGCTTTCTTT. It codes for CASSLREAFF.

This chain joins TRBV5-1 and TRBJ2-2; D gene uncertain. This CDR3 region has 13 residues. In germline, CDR1 is SGHRS, CDR2 YFSETQ. With 3 bases removed from V and 3 bases from J, the gap between germline ends came to 6 bases. The chain's CDR3 is CASSSTDTGELFF. The CDR3 DNA is TGCGCCAGCAGCTCCACGGACACCGGGGAGCTGTTTTTT.

This chain links TRBV28 with TRBJ2-5, with 7 bases aligning to TRBD1. Trimming took 6 bases from V and 5 from J; bases not matched to a gene: 15. Germline V gene data show CDR1 as MDHEN and CDR2 as SYDVKM. CDR3 length equals 16 residues. The CDR3 DNA is TGTGCCAGCAGCCAACCGACAGGGCCTGTTGGGGAGACCCAGTACTTC. It translates to CASSQPTGPVGETQYF.

The chain is built from TRBV5-5 and TRBJ2-7; TRBD1 aligns across 9 bases. V trimming: 3 bases; J trimming: 0 bases; junction bases outside the gene matches: 4. Germline V gene lookup returns CDR1 SGHKS and CDR2 YYEKEE (reference sequence). The CDR3 sequence is 15 residues long. This CDR3 reads CASSSGQGYSYEQYF. CDR3 nucleotide sequence: TGTGCCAGCAGCTCGGGACAGGGCTACTCCTACGAGCAGTACTTC. Supplemented by reference TRBV5-5 and TRBJ2-7, the full variable domain reads DAGVTQSPTHLIKTRGQQVTLRCSPISGHKSVSWYQQVLGQGPQFIFQYYEKEERGRGNFPDRFSARQFPNYSSELNVNALLLGDSALYLCASSSGQGYSYEQYFGPGTRLTVT.

The chain combines TRBV7-3 with TRBJ2-1; D is unresolved. The V end lost 1 base, the J end lost 4 bases, and 5 bases lay between the germline ends. The CDR3 runs 13 residues. Germline V gene lookup returns CDR1 SGHTA and CDR2 FQGTGA. The CDR3 is CASSLSSYNEQFF. DNA for the CDR3: TGTGCCAGCAGCTTAAGTTCTTACAATGAGCAGTTCTTC.

The chain combines TRBV5-6 with TRBJ2-3, with no clear D. Germline V gene data show CDR1 as SGHDT and CDR2 as YYEEEE. CDR3 length: 13 residues. Between the trimmed V and J ends, which lost 1 base and 6 bases, there was a span of 9 bases. CDR3 amino acids: CASSLSPSDTQYF. The CDR3, as DNA: TGTGCCAGCAGCTTGAGCCCATCGGATACGCAGTATTTT.

V gene TRBV4-1 combines with J gene TRBJ1-6; D is uncertain. The CDR3 length is 16 residues. CDR1 and CDR2 (germline): MGHRA, YSYEKL. Trimming shortened V by 3 bases and J by 4 bases, and 13 bases separated the two germline ends. CDR3 amino acids: CASSQVFTDYNSPLHF. CDR3 bases: TGCGCCAGCAGCCAGGTGTTCACAGATTATAATTCACCCCTCCACTTT.

The CDR3 protein is CASSLEEGTEAFF. CDR3 DNA: TGCGCCAGCAGCTTGGAGGAGGGCACTGAAGCTTTCTTT. V usage is TRBV5-1 and J usage is TRBJ1-1; D ambiguous. Germline assignment: CDR1 SGHRS and CDR2 YFSETQ. The CDR3 is 13 amino acids. V lost 0 bases and J lost 4, with 7 bases in between. The full variable domain, with the rest looked up from reference TRBV5-1 and TRBJ1-1, is KAGVTQTPRYLIKTRGQQVTLSCSPISGHRSVSWYQQTPGQGLQFLFEYFSETQRNKGNFPGRFSGRQFSNSRSEMNVSTLELGDSALYLCASSLEEGTEAFFGQGTRLTVV.

This chain connects TRBV4-1 to TRBJ1-1; D is possibly TRBD1 (5 bases). The CDR3 is 14 residues long. Trimming pared 2 bases from V and 8 bases from J, leaving 15 bases between. Germline V CDR1 and CDR2: MGHRA, YSYEKL. CDR3 nucleotide sequence: TGCGCCAGCAGCCAAAAACTAAGGGGCGAAGAAGCTTTCTTT. Amino acids: CASSQKLRGEEAFF.

The rearrangement uses TRBV15 and TRBJ2-5; 11 nucleotides align to TRBD1. The V and J ends lost 3 bases and 4 bases, in that order; junction bases with no gene match: 1. Per the germline V gene, CDR1 is LNHNV and CDR2 is YYDKDF (reference sequence). CDR3 size: 14 residues. CDR3 bases: TGTGCCACCAGCAGGGGACAGGGGGGAGAGACCCAGTACTTC. Translation gives CATSRGQGGETQYF.

The chain joins TRBV28 to TRBJ2-3; D not certain. This CDR3 is built from 12 residues. Per germline, CDR1 MDHEN and CDR2 SYDVKM. V lost 3 bases and J 4 bases, leaving 5 bases between the germline ends. The CDR3 is CASSFRPDTQYF. For the CDR3, the DNA is TGTGCCAGCAGTTTCAGGCCAGATACGCAGTATTTT. The full variable domain, completed using reference TRBV28 and TRBJ2-3, is DVKVTQSSRYLVKRTGEKVFLECVQDMDHENMFWYRQDPGLGLRLIYFSYDVKMKEKGDIPEGYSVSREKKERFSLILESASTNQTSMYLCASSFRPDTQYFGPGTRLTVL.

The rearrangement joins TRBV20-1 to TRBJ2-5, with D uncertain. Trimming took off 5 bases at V and 5 bases at J, with 9 bases between the two ends. The CDR3 loop spans 11 amino acids. CDR1 DFQATT and CDR2 SNEGSKA come from the germline V gene (reference sequence). CDR3 nucleotides: TGCAGTGCTGTCCTGTTGGAGACCCAGTACTTC. Amino acids: CSAVLLETQYF.

The chain couples TRBV29-1 to TRBJ2-5, with D possibly being TRBD2 (5 bases). CDR1 and CDR2 (germline): SQVTM, ANQGSEA. With 3 bases removed from V and 5 bases from J, the gap between germline ends came to 10 bases. This CDR3 contains 12 residues. CDR3 in DNA: TGCAGCGTTGAGAGCGGTCCGGAGACCCAGTACTTC. It codes for CSVESGPETQYF.